This TCR beta chain was captured by sequencing in a study of blood T cell repertoires in COVID-19. In the study overall: COVID-19 samples collected from the United States, Italy and Spain covered acute and convalescent phases. T cells, B-cell-depleted T cells, or PBMCs supplied cDNA or gDNA.

As processed by the authors: Counts of nucleated cells, estimated from reference gene primer amplification, were obtained. Repertoires were generated with immunoSEQ multiplex PCR, while TCRdb's copy carries only in-frame clones and drops some. That table supplies the V and J calls and clone size; D and trimming were determined from the DNA. In the table there are 65,000 to 85,000 clones, 80% to 90% of which are singletons. V was pared by 5 bases and J by 5 bases, with 10 bases between. Germline V lookup: CDR1 SGHAT, CDR2 FQNNGV. The CDR3 runs to 12 residues. This sequence joins TRBV11-2 and TRBJ2-7; D is ambiguous. Sequenced input: peripheral blood. The sequence came from a human donor in a cohort sampled during active COVID-19. CDR3 nucleotide sequence: TGTGCCAGCAGCCCCGGTCCCAACGAGCAGTACTTC. Its translation: CASSPGPNEQYF.